This TCR beta chain was retrieved from a study of shared clonotypes between healthy human individuals. The assay used deep level. Each subset's genomic DNA was split evenly across several immunoSEQ plates. How the authors handled the data: Owing to the provision of junction-only sequences devoid of quality scores by immunoSEQ, filtering differed. Generated by immunoSEQ multiplex PCR, the TCRdb table keeps only in-frame clones and is missing some. That table is the source of V, J and clone size, and D and trimming were worked out from the DNA. The table lists roughly 300,000 clones, around 70% of them singletons, with more than 9% in the top ten. Details on this clone: As yet, its antigen is unknown.

Study-wide results and caveats: In general, naive subsets displayed greater estimated richness than memory subsets did.

This sequence originates from a man aged 25-45 years in good health. Specimen: memory CD4+ T cells sorted from blood. Indicated subset: CD45RA-negative fraction.

This CDR3 reads CASSLAGQLNQPQHF. CDR3 DNA: TGCGCCAGCAGCTTGGCCGGGCAGTTAAATCAGCCCCAGCATTTT. This chain uses TRBV5-1 with TRBJ1-5; D is ambiguous. Looked up from germline, CDR1 is SGHRS and CDR2 is YFSETQ. The CDR3 is 15 residues long. With 0 bases removed from V and 4 bases from J, the gap between germline ends came to 11 bases.